Listed below are T cell receptor beta chains from one sample, sequenced in a study of identical twins. MiXCR, applied by TCRdb to the 5' RACE reads, yields one record per CDR3 protein. This table holds hundreds of thousands of distinct CDR3 sequences, roughly 12% found once. These data were also reused for a study on yellow fever vaccine responses in identical twins.

Sequences were obtained from PBMCs. The receptors come from a woman between 18 and 29 years old in good health. Both conserved end residues are part of each CDR3. D genes are given only for firm matches. The size entry is marked missing in some rows and otherwise reads once, few, many or a size class.

d_call: -; v_call: TRBV2; j_call: TRBJ2-3; clone_size: -; cdr3_aa: CASSEAWATASEEDTDTQYF; cdr3_nt: TGTGCCAGCAGTGAAGCGTGGGCAACAGCTAGCGAAGAGGACACAGATACGCAGTATTTT
d_call: -; v_call: TRBV4-1; j_call: TRBJ2-5; clone_size: -; cdr3_aa: CASSQGSGLAQETQYF; cdr3_nt: TGCGCCAGCAGCCAAGGTTCCGGGCTAGCACAAGAGACCCAGTACTTC
d_call: -; v_call: TRBV5-4; j_call: TRBJ2-2; clone_size: -; cdr3_aa: CASSLGEVGGRIRTGELFF; cdr3_nt: TGTGCCAGCAGCTTGGGCGAAGTTGGGGGGAGGATAAGGACCGGGGAGCTGTTTTTT
d_call: TRBD2; v_call: TRBV25-1; j_call: TRBJ2-2; clone_size: -; cdr3_aa: CASSDSSGRIGSGELFF; cdr3_nt: TGTGCCAGCAGTGATTCTAGCGGGAGAATTGGTTCCGGGGAGCTGTTTTTT
d_call: TRBD2; v_call: TRBV5-4; j_call: TRBJ2-7; clone_size: few; cdr3_aa: CASSRRLAGGHEQYF; cdr3_nt: TGTGCCAGCAGCAGGCGACTAGCGGGAGGCCACGAGCAGTACTTC
d_call: TRBD2; v_call: TRBV20-1; j_call: TRBJ2-2; clone_size: few; cdr3_aa: CSARRREAGSGELFF; cdr3_nt: TGCAGTGCTAGGCGGCGGGAGGCCGGGTCCGGGGAGCTGTTTTTT
d_call: TRBD1; v_call: TRBV9; j_call: TRBJ2-7; clone_size: few; cdr3_aa: CASSVRQGAGEQYF; cdr3_nt: TGTGCCAGCAGCGTACGACAGGGGGCAGGGGAGCAGTACTTC
d_call: -; v_call: TRBV12-3/TRBV12-4; j_call: TRBJ1-5; clone_size: many; cdr3_aa: CASSQRGGVGNQPQHF; cdr3_nt: TGTGCCAGCAGCCAGAGAGGGGGTGTGGGCAATCAGCCCCAGCATTTT
d_call: TRBD1; v_call: TRBV4-2; j_call: TRBJ1-1; clone_size: few; cdr3_aa: CASSQEDRDTEAFF; cdr3_nt: TGTGCCAGCAGCCAAGAGGACAGGGACACTGAAGCTTTCTTT
d_call: -; v_call: TRBV12-3/TRBV12-4; j_call: TRBJ1-6; clone_size: many; cdr3_aa: CASKTTYNSPLHF; cdr3_nt: TGTGCCAGCAAGACGACTTATAATTCACCCCTCCACTTT
d_call: -; v_call: TRBV20-1; j_call: TRBJ2-2; clone_size: -; cdr3_aa: CSASPLGAPNTGELFF; cdr3_nt: TGCAGTGCTAGCCCTCTGGGGGCACCAAACACCGGGGAGCTGTTTTTT
d_call: TRBD2; v_call: TRBV6-2/TRBV6-3; j_call: TRBJ2-2; clone_size: few; cdr3_aa: CASSYGRATGELFF; cdr3_nt: TGTGCCAGCAGTTACGGGAGGGCAACCGGGGAGCTGTTTTTT
d_call: -; v_call: TRBV24-1; j_call: TRBJ2-1; clone_size: -; cdr3_aa: CATSDPQPSANNEQFF; cdr3_nt: TGTGCCACCAGTGATCCTCAGCCGAGCGCTAACAATGAGCAGTTCTTC
d_call: -; v_call: TRBV7-8; j_call: TRBJ2-1; clone_size: -; cdr3_aa: CASSPTTASSYNEQFF; cdr3_nt: TGTGCCAGCAGCCCAACGACGGCCAGCTCCTACAATGAGCAGTTCTTC
d_call: TRBD1; v_call: TRBV7-8; j_call: TRBJ1-1; clone_size: few; cdr3_aa: CASSLILRTGKDTEAFF; cdr3_nt: TGTGCCAGCAGCCTGATACTCCGGACAGGGAAGGACACTGAAGCTTTCTTT
d_call: -; v_call: TRBV3-1; j_call: TRBJ1-5; clone_size: many; cdr3_aa: CASSQDSSSNQPQHF; cdr3_nt: TGTGCCAGCAGCCAAGACAGTTCTAGCAATCAGCCCCAGCATTTT
d_call: -; v_call: TRBV5-1; j_call: TRBJ2-5; clone_size: few; cdr3_aa: CASSLVGTPGETQYF; cdr3_nt: TGCGCCAGCAGCTTGGTCGGGACACCCGGGGAGACCCAGTACTTC
d_call: TRBD1; v_call: TRBV11-3; j_call: TRBJ2-1; clone_size: -; cdr3_aa: CASSYSGQGFYNEQFF; cdr3_nt: TGTGCCAGCAGCTACTCGGGACAGGGCTTCTACAATGAGCAGTTCTTC
d_call: TRBD2; v_call: TRBV10-3; j_call: TRBJ2-3; clone_size: few; cdr3_aa: CAISDASAGGPGLVDTQYF; cdr3_nt: TGTGCCATCAGTGACGCCTCCGCGGGGGGGCCGGGTCTTGTGGATACGCAGTATTTT
d_call: -; v_call: TRBV7-9; j_call: TRBJ2-1; clone_size: few; cdr3_aa: CASSRGIYNEQFF; cdr3_nt: TGTGCCAGCAGTAGGGGCATCTACAATGAGCAGTTCTTC
d_call: TRBD1; v_call: TRBV9; j_call: TRBJ2-6; clone_size: few; cdr3_aa: CASSLKTGTGANVLTF; cdr3_nt: TGTGCCAGCAGCCTAAAGACAGGGACTGGGGCCAACGTCCTGACTTTC
d_call: TRBD2; v_call: TRBV5-6; j_call: TRBJ2-1; clone_size: -; cdr3_aa: CASSIAGRSYNEQFF; cdr3_nt: TGTGCCAGCAGCATAGCGGGACGCTCCTACAATGAGCAGTTCTTC
d_call: TRBD1; v_call: TRBV27; j_call: TRBJ2-1; clone_size: -; cdr3_aa: CASSSPVDRDRQFF; cdr3_nt: TGTGCCAGCAGTTCCCCCGTGGACAGGGACCGTCAGTTCTTC
d_call: TRBD1; v_call: TRBV15; j_call: TRBJ2-6; clone_size: few; cdr3_aa: CATRTGGVSGANVLTF; cdr3_nt: TGTGCCACCAGAACAGGGGGAGTCTCTGGGGCCAACGTCCTGACTTTC
d_call: TRBD1; v_call: TRBV6-1; j_call: TRBJ1-3; clone_size: few; cdr3_aa: CASSGRTGGGNTIYF; cdr3_nt: TGTGCCAGCAGCGGCCGGACAGGGGGCGGAAACACCATATATTTT
d_call: -; v_call: TRBV20-1; j_call: TRBJ2-7; clone_size: few; cdr3_aa: CSAPDVRGLGYEQYF; cdr3_nt: TGCAGTGCCCCCGACGTCCGGGGGTTGGGGTACGAGCAGTACTTC
d_call: -; v_call: TRBV10-2; j_call: TRBJ2-7; clone_size: -; cdr3_aa: CASGLSASSYEQYF; cdr3_nt: TGCGCCAGCGGCTTGAGCGCGAGCTCCTACGAGCAGTACTTC
d_call: -; v_call: TRBV28; j_call: TRBJ1-1; clone_size: few; cdr3_aa: CASNPHSGGATEAFF; cdr3_nt: TGTGCCAGCAACCCCCATTCGGGGGGGGCTACTGAAGCTTTCTTT
d_call: -; v_call: TRBV12-3/TRBV12-4; j_call: TRBJ1-1; clone_size: many; cdr3_aa: CASSFGPEAFF; cdr3_nt: TGTGCCAGCAGTTTCGGGCCGGAAGCTTTCTTT
d_call: TRBD1; v_call: TRBV10-2; j_call: TRBJ1-6; clone_size: few; cdr3_aa: CASRGQEISPLHF; cdr3_nt: TGCGCCAGCAGGGGACAGGAGATTTCACCCCTCCACTTT
d_call: -; v_call: TRBV5-8; j_call: TRBJ2-2; clone_size: -; cdr3_aa: CASRPWLGFGELFF; cdr3_nt: TGTGCCAGCAGACCCTGGCTAGGCTTCGGGGAGCTGTTTTTT
d_call: TRBD2; v_call: TRBV20-1; j_call: TRBJ2-1; clone_size: -; cdr3_aa: CSARDSGGGRSYNEQFF; cdr3_nt: TGCAGTGCAAGAGATTCCGGTGGCGGGAGGAGCTACAATGAGCAGTTCTTC
d_call: TRBD2; v_call: TRBV5-1; j_call: TRBJ2-6; clone_size: -; cdr3_aa: CASSGTTSGITGANVLTF; cdr3_nt: TGCGCCAGCAGCGGAACGACTAGCGGGATCACTGGGGCCAACGTCCTGACTTTC
d_call: -; v_call: TRBV6-2/TRBV6-3; j_call: TRBJ1-6; clone_size: -; cdr3_aa: CASSYRGATGQSPLHF; cdr3_nt: TGTGCCAGCAGTTACCGAGGGGCAACCGGGCAGTCACCCCTCCACTTT
d_call: TRBD1; v_call: TRBV9; j_call: TRBJ1-2; clone_size: few; cdr3_aa: CASSAILDRGFYGYTF; cdr3_nt: TGTGCCAGCAGCGCCATATTGGACAGGGGCTTCTATGGCTACACCTTC
d_call: TRBD2; v_call: TRBV5-1; j_call: TRBJ2-1; clone_size: -; cdr3_aa: CASSWTSGGGSNEQLF; cdr3_nt: TGCGCCAGCAGCTGGACTAGCGGGGGGGGATCGAATGAGCAGCTCTTC
d_call: -; v_call: TRBV15; j_call: TRBJ2-2; clone_size: -; cdr3_aa: CATSRDAGNTGELFF; cdr3_nt: TGTGCCACCAGCAGAGATGCAGGGAACACCGGGGAGCTGTTTTTT
d_call: TRBD2; v_call: TRBV7-9; j_call: TRBJ2-1; clone_size: few; cdr3_aa: CASSTSGGDEQFF; cdr3_nt: TGTGCCAGCAGCACTAGCGGGGGGGATGAGCAGTTCTTC
d_call: -; v_call: TRBV12-3/TRBV12-4; j_call: TRBJ2-1; clone_size: few; cdr3_aa: CASSKGVVGEQFF; cdr3_nt: TGTGCCAGCTCTAAGGGGGTTGTTGGGGAGCAGTTCTTC
d_call: TRBD2; v_call: TRBV5-6; j_call: TRBJ2-5; clone_size: few; cdr3_aa: CASSLGALAGERETQYF; cdr3_nt: TGTGCCAGCAGCTTGGGAGCCCTAGCGGGGGAACGGGAGACCCAGTACTTC
d_call: -; v_call: TRBV5-5; j_call: TRBJ1-2; clone_size: -; cdr3_aa: CASRFIPRQVYGYTF; cdr3_nt: TGTGCCAGCAGGTTCATACCACGGCAGGTCTATGGCTACACCTTC